A single sample is the source of the 21 T cell receptor beta chains below, sequenced in a study of blood T cell repertoires in COVID-19. TCRdb keeps only in-frame clones here, not all; method: immunoSEQ multiplex PCR. The data show over 450,000 clones, 70% to 90% seen once. The sample consisted of peripheral blood. The receptors shown here come from a woman between 50 and 59 years old with COVID-19, enrolled during active disease.

The CDR3 DNA is TGTGCCTGGTTACAGGGCTATGGCTACACCTTC. Its protein is CAWLQGYGYTF. The chain joins TRBV30 to TRBJ1-2; a weak D match, TRBD1 (6 bases). Trimming removed 5 bases from V and 4 bases from J, with 8 bases in between. The CDR3 has 11 residues. Germline V CDR1 and CDR2: GTSNPN, SVGIG (reference sequence). The full variable domain, its missing parts supplied by reference TRBV30 and TRBJ1-2, is SQTIHQWPATLVQPVGSPLSLECTVEGTSNPNLYWYRQAAGRGLQLLFYSVGIGQISSEVPQNLSASRPQDRQFILSSKKLLLSDSGFYLCAWLQGYGYTFGSGTRLTVV.

This clone was detected only once. The V and J genes are TRBV2 and TRBJ1-1; TRBD1 is a possible D gene (5 bases). CDR1 and CDR2 from the germline V gene are SNHLY and FYNNEI. The CDR3 runs to 14 residues. Trimming took 5 bases from V and 0 from J, leaving 10 bases between them. The CDR3 DNA reads TGTGCCAGCAGTCCAGAGACAGTGAACACTGAAGCTTTCTTT. Amino acid sequence: CASSPETVNTEAFF.

The chain carries TRBV3-1 (or the pseudogene TRBV3-2) and TRBJ1-1; D gene uncertain. The CDR3 covers 13 residues. Trimming shortened V by 4 bases and J by 1 base, and 7 bases separated the two germline ends. The germline CDR1 and CDR2 sequences are LGHDT and YNNKEL (reference sequence). The CDR3 nucleotides are TGTGCCAGCAGCCTAACAGCGAACACTGAAGCTTTCTTT. This translates into CASSLTANTEAFF.

The V call is TRBV18, the J call TRBJ2-7, with a weak D call TRBD2 (5 bases). Germline CDR1 and CDR2: KGHSH and LQKENI. Trimming took 4 bases from V and 7 from J, leaving 14 bases between them. The CDR3 is 13 residues long. The CDR3: CASSLAASGEQYF. The CDR3 DNA sequence: TGTGCCAGCTCACTGGCGGCGTCGGGAGAGCAGTACTTC.

The chain employs TRBV4-1 and TRBJ2-7; 8 nucleotides line up with TRBD1. The CDR3 spans 15 residues. The V gene end was trimmed by 2 bases and the J gene end by 1 base; junction bases not matched to a gene: 4. CDR1 and CDR2 from the germline V gene are MGHRA and YSYEKL. In DNA, the CDR3 is TGCGCCAGCAGCCAACGGGACAGGTCATCCTACGAGCAGTACTTC. Translated: CASSQRDRSSYEQYF.

The V gene is TRBV30, the J gene TRBJ1-1, with a possible D match to TRBD1 (6 bases). The germline V gene has CDR1 GTSNPN and CDR2 SVGIG (reference sequence). The CDR3 sequence is 14 residues long. V was shortened by 5 bases and J by 0 bases, with 13 bases between the two germline ends. The DNA for the CDR3 is TGTGCCTGGGGTACAGGGTACATGAACACTGAAGCTTTCTTT. Amino acid sequence: CAWGTGYMNTEAFF.

The chain has TRBV16 and TRBJ1-6; 8 nucleotides line up with TRBD1. V shed 2 bases, J shed 4 bases, and the junction held 4 bases outside the gene matches. Germline V CDR1 and CDR2: KGHSY, FQNENV. CDR3 size: 16 residues. In DNA form, the CDR3 reads TGTGCCAGCAGCCAAGAGACAGGGGTATATAATTCACCCCTCCACTTT. This codes for CASSQETGVYNSPLHF.

J is TRBJ2-2 and V is TRBV9; no clear D gene. From germline, CDR1 is SGDLS and CDR2 YYNGEE. CDR3 size: 15 residues. Trimming removed 0 bases from V and 0 bases from J, with 6 bases in between. The CDR3 DNA follows: TGTGCCAGCAGCGTAGTGGCAACGAACACCGGGGAGCTGTTTTTT. Translated: CASSVVATNTGELFF.

This chain links TRBV7-2 with TRBJ2-7; TRBD2 matches at 8 bases. Germline CDR1 is SGHTA and CDR2 is FQGNSA. V dropped 1 base and J dropped 3; count of bases not matched to a gene: 8. This CDR3 is 16 amino acids long. CDR3 in DNA: TGTGCCAGCAGCTTAGTACGTCCTAGCGGGCGCTACGAGCAGTACTTC. Amino acid sequence: CASSLVRPSGRYEQYF. The entire variable domain, with the rest obtained from reference TRBV7-2 and TRBJ2-7, is as follows: GAGVSQSPSNKVTEKGKDVELRCDPISGHTALYWYRQSLGQGLEFLIYFQGNSAPDKSGLPSDRFSAERTGGSVSTLTIQRTQQEDSAVYLCASSLVRPSGRYEQYFGPGTRLTVT.

This clone was seen a single time. CDR3 DNA: TGTGCCAGCAGCCAAGATCGACTGCCGAACACTGAAGCTTTCTTT. The encoded protein is CASSQDRLPNTEAFF. The rearrangement links TRBV14 to TRBJ1-1; D remains unclear. V was pared by 0 bases and J by 1 base, with 9 bases between. Germline lookup yields CDR1 SGHDN and CDR2 FVKESK. The CDR3 length is 15 residues.

CDR3 nucleotide sequence: TGTGCCTGGAACCCGACAGGGGTCTATGGCTACACCTTC. Its translation is CAWNPTGVYGYTF. The chain recombines TRBV30 with TRBJ1-2; TRBD1 agrees at 8 bases. CDR1 is GTSNPN and CDR2 is SVGIG in the germline V gene (reference sequence). V was clipped by 4 bases and J by 4 bases; unmatched bases: 5. The CDR3 totals 13 residues.

The chain joins TRBV3-1 (or the pseudogene TRBV3-2) to TRBJ1-1; D uncertain. The CDR3 has 15 residues. Germline loops: CDR1 LGHDT, CDR2 YNNKEL (reference sequence). V lost 4 bases and J 1 base, leaving 13 bases between the germline ends. This CDR3 reads CASSRGLNPNTEAFF. In DNA, the CDR3 is TGTGCCAGCAGCCGAGGATTGAACCCGAACACTGAAGCTTTCTTT.

Comment on this clone: Other DNA sequences from this sample encode an identical CDR3 as well. V and J are TRBV9 and TRBJ1-1, with D perhaps TRBD1 (5 bases). Germline assignment: CDR1 SGDLS and CDR2 YYNGEE. V lost 2 bases to trimming and J lost 4 bases, with 9 bases between them. CDR3 length: 13 residues. This chain's CDR3 is CASSVTGGTEAFF. CDR3 nucleotide sequence: TGTGCCAGCAGCGTCACCGGGGGCACTGAAGCTTTCTTT.

V is TRBV18 and J is TRBJ1-1, with a weak D call TRBD1 (6 bases). The CDR3 runs to 16 residues. V was cut by 4 bases and J by 1 base, with 16 bases left in between. Germline V gives CDR1 KGHSH, CDR2 LQKENI. The CDR3 DNA reads TGTGCCAGCTCACTCCGGGACACTTCTACGAACACTGAAGCTTTCTTT. It specifies CASSLRDTSTNTEAFF.

This sequence joins TRBV4-1 and TRBJ2-1; a weak D match, TRBD2 (5 bases). Germline loops: CDR1 MGHRA, CDR2 YSYEKL. This CDR3 contains 15 residues. V was shortened by 3 bases and J by 10 bases, with 19 bases between the two germline ends. CDR3 DNA sequence: TGCGCCAGCAGCCACGGCGCGGGCACCCTTCTAGAGCAGTTCTTC. Its protein product is CASSHGAGTLLEQFF.

Only one count was recorded for this clone. The chain carries TRBV28 and TRBJ2-1; tentative D call: TRBD2 (5 bases). This CDR3 has 18 amino acids. Germline assignment: CDR1 MDHEN and CDR2 SYDVKM. Trimming pared 6 bases from V and 5 bases from J, leaving 26 bases between. The CDR3 DNA follows: TGTGCCAGCAGCCTAGGTGGGAGAGACCGTTCCCTGAACAATGAGCAGTTCTTC. Residues: CASSLGGRDRSLNNEQFF.

This chain connects TRBV6-5 to TRBJ2-3; the match to TRBD2 covers 11 bases. The junction had 4 bases not matched to a gene; V was cut back by 5 bases and J by 3 bases. The length of the CDR3 is 15 residues. CDR1 is MNHEY, CDR2 SVGAGI, per germline. CDR3 bases: TGTGCCAGCAGTCAAACTAGCGGGGGTACAGATACGCAGTATTTT. This gives the protein CASSQTSGGTDTQYF.

The chain employs TRBV19 and TRBJ1-4; D unresolved. The V gene lost 7 bases and the J gene lost 6 bases, with 15 bases spanning the gap. CDR3 length: 14 amino acids. Germline loops: CDR1 LNHDA, CDR2 SQIVND (reference sequence). CDR3 protein: CASTPRNGDEKLFF. The CDR3 DNA is TGTGCCAGTACCCCGAGAAACGGGGATGAAAAACTGTTTTTT.

This chain links TRBV18 with TRBJ1-4; D is undetermined. The CDR3 has 14 residues. Germline V gene lookup returns CDR1 KGHSH and CDR2 LQKENI. Trimming removed 4 bases from V and 5 bases from J, with 11 bases in between. CDR3 sequence (DNA): TGTGCCAGCTCACAGTACAGAGCCAATGAAAAACTGTTTTTT. This codes for CASSQYRANEKLFF.

The chain combines TRBV5-1 with TRBJ2-1; TRBD2 matches at 10 bases. This CDR3 region has 15 residues. The V segment lost 0 bases and the J segment 6 bases; nucleotides outside the gene matches: 3. The germline V gene encodes CDR1 SGHRS and CDR2 YFSETQ. The chain's CDR3 is CASSLGTSGLNEQFF. The CDR3 DNA is TGCGCCAGCAGCTTGGGGACTAGCGGACTCAATGAGCAGTTCTTC.

This clone was seen just once. The chain recombines TRBV12-5 with TRBJ2-5; 8 bases map to TRBD2. The CDR3 contains 13 residues. The germline V gene has CDR1 LGHNT and CDR2 FRNRAP. V lost 6 bases, J lost 3 bases, and 3 bases stayed unmatched. The CDR3 DNA reads TGTGCTAGTGGACCGGGGGGGGAAGAGACCCAGTACTTC. It yields the protein CASGPGGEETQYF. The variable domain in full, completed from reference TRBV12-5 and TRBJ2-5, reads DARVTQTPRHKVTEMGQEVTMRCQPILGHNTVFWYRQTMMQGLELLAYFRNRAPLDDSGMPKDRFSAEMPDATLATLKIQPSEPRDSAVYFCASGPGGEETQYFGPGTRLLVL.